This T cell receptor (beta chain) comes out of a study of PD-1 blockade in classical Hodgkin lymphoma. Whole-study results and caveats: It was reported that newly diagnosed patients had less baseline TCR diversity than healthy donors. The causes of the repertoire differences, possibly disease activity or prior therapy, remain undefined.

The CDR3 has 14 amino acids. Germline lookup yields CDR1 SGHTA and CDR2 FQGNSA. With 4 bases clipped from V and 8 bases from J, the junction kept 10 bases outside the gene matches. The time point denotes: newly diagnosed, previously untreated cHL patient sample. The CD4+ T cells used were purified from thawed PBMCs through magnetic negative selection. Notes on this clone: Its antigen remains unidentified.

The table came from immunoSEQ multiplex PCR; TCRdb's copy has only in-frame clones and leaves some out. The sample has 15,000 to 18,000 clones; approximately 86% are singletons. This TCR came from a human donor with classical Hodgkin lymphoma. The chain joins TRBV7-2 to TRBJ1-2, with TRBD1 matching 7 bases. What was sequenced was CD4+ T cells from blood. In nucleotides, the CDR3 is TGTGCCAGCAGCTCTTTACAGGGGATTGAGGGCTACACCTTC. It is translated as CASSSLQGIEGYTF. The full variable domain, completed using reference TRBV7-2 and TRBJ1-2, is GAGVSQSPSNKVTEKGKDVELRCDPISGHTALYWYRQSLGQGLEFLIYFQGNSAPDKSGLPSDRFSAERTGGSVSTLTIQRTQQEDSAVYLCASSSLQGIEGYTFGSGTRLTVV.